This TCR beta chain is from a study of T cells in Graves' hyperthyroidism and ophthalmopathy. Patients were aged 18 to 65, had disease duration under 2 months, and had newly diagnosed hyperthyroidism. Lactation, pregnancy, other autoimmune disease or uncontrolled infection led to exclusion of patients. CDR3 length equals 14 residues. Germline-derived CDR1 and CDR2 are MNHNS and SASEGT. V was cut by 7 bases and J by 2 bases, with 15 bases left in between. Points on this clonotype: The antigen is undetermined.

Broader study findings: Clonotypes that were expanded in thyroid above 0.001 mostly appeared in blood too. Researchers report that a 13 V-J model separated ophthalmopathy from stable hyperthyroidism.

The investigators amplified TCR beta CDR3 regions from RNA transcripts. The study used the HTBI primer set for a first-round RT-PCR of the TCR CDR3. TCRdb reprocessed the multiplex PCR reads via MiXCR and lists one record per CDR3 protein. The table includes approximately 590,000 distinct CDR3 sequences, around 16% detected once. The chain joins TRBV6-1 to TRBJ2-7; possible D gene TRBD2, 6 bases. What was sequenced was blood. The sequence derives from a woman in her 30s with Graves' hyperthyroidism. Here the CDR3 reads CASTKKGGAYEQYF. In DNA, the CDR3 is TGTGCCAGCACCAAAAAGGGAGGCGCCTACGAGCAGTACTTC.